Listed below are T cell receptor beta chains from one sample, sequenced in a study of vaccination and CD4 T cells after COVID-19. Their recognized antigens are unknown. TCRdb passed the PCR reads through MiXCR, listing each CDR3 protein once. The sample records about 20,000 distinct CDR3 sequences, around 45% being singletons. The sample in question was CD4+ T cells from blood, cultured in vitro, obtained before SARS-CoV-2 vaccination. The receptors shown here come from a human donor who had recovered from COVID-19. Each CDR3 is given with its conserved first and last residue. The D gene is left open where the match is weak. Rows give clone size only sometimes, using once, few, many, or a class for an expanded clone.

d_gene: TRBD2; v_gene: TRBV6-1; abundance: NA; j_gene: TRBJ2-1; CDR3aa: CASTWWASGHNEQFF; CDR3nt: TGTGCCAGCACCTGGTGGGCTAGCGGGCACAATGAGCAGTTCTTC
d_gene: NA; v_gene: TRBV20-1; abundance: NA; j_gene: TRBJ1-1; CDR3aa: CSARGTNTEAFF; CDR3nt: TGCAGTGCTAGAGGGACGAACACTGAAGCTTTCTTT
d_gene: TRBD1; v_gene: TRBV7-2; abundance: NA; j_gene: TRBJ1-6; CDR3aa: CASSLGPTGVIGSPLHF; CDR3nt: TGTGCCAGCAGCTTAGGCCCTACAGGGGTTATTGGTTCACCCCTCCACTTT
d_gene: TRBD1; v_gene: TRBV7-3; abundance: NA; j_gene: TRBJ1-1; CDR3aa: CASSLDGRDRKGTFF; CDR3nt: TGTGCCAGCAGCTTAGATGGCCGGGACAGGAAAGGTACTTTCTTT
d_gene: NA; v_gene: TRBV7-2; abundance: NA; j_gene: TRBJ2-7; CDR3aa: CAGSFGGTYEQYF; CDR3nt: TGTGCCGGCAGCTTCGGCGGGACCTACGAGCAGTACTTC
d_gene: NA; v_gene: TRBV15; abundance: NA; j_gene: TRBJ1-2; CDR3aa: CATSSGGGYTF; CDR3nt: TGTGCCACCAGCAGTGGGGGAGGCTACACCTTC
d_gene: NA; v_gene: TRBV10-3; abundance: NA; j_gene: TRBJ1-5; CDR3aa: CAISEGPPEGQPQHF; CDR3nt: TGTGCCATCAGTGAGGGACCTCCTGAGGGTCAGCCCCAGCATTTT
d_gene: NA; v_gene: TRBV6-2/TRBV6-3; abundance: NA; j_gene: TRBJ2-5; CDR3aa: CASSYRVQPGETQYF; CDR3nt: TGTGCCAGCAGTTACCGCGTGCAGCCAGGAGAGACCCAGTACTTC
d_gene: NA; v_gene: TRBV6-1; abundance: NA; j_gene: TRBJ2-4; CDR3aa: CASSPSDPNIQYF; CDR3nt: TGTGCCAGCAGTCCTTCGGACCCAAACATTCAGTACTTC
d_gene: NA; v_gene: TRBV9; abundance: NA; j_gene: TRBJ1-6; CDR3aa: CASSVDTGGSPLHF; CDR3nt: TGTGCCAGCAGCGTGGACACTGGGGGTTCACCCCTCCACTTT
d_gene: NA; v_gene: TRBV7-2; abundance: few; j_gene: TRBJ1-2; CDR3aa: CASSPSSGSEYNYGYTF; CDR3nt: TGTGCCAGCAGCCCCAGTAGTGGTTCCGAATATAACTATGGCTACACCTTC
d_gene: NA; v_gene: TRBV7-2; abundance: NA; j_gene: TRBJ2-5; CDR3aa: CASSLWETQYF; CDR3nt: TGTGCCAGCAGCTTGTGGGAGACCCAGTACTTC
d_gene: NA; v_gene: TRBV28; abundance: NA; j_gene: TRBJ1-1; CDR3aa: CASSSPPRGDTEAFF; CDR3nt: TGTGCCAGCAGTTCTCCGCCCCGGGGGGACACTGAAGCTTTCTTT
d_gene: TRBD1; v_gene: TRBV5-1; abundance: NA; j_gene: TRBJ2-3; CDR3aa: CASSLRTGGGDTQYF; CDR3nt: TGCGCCAGCAGCTTGAGGACAGGGGGAGGGGATACGCAGTATTTT
d_gene: TRBD1; v_gene: TRBV28; abundance: few; j_gene: TRBJ2-2; CDR3aa: CASSRQGPNTGELFF; CDR3nt: TGTGCCAGCAGCCGACAGGGTCCGAACACCGGGGAGCTGTTTTTT
d_gene: NA; v_gene: TRBV7-9; abundance: once; j_gene: TRBJ1-1; CDR3aa: CASSLSGYTEAFF; CDR3nt: TGTGCCAGCAGCTTATCAGGGTACACTGAAGCTTTCTTT
d_gene: TRBD1; v_gene: TRBV5-4; abundance: few; j_gene: TRBJ2-3; CDR3aa: CASSKGQGTDTQYF; CDR3nt: TGTGCCAGCAGCAAAGGACAGGGCACAGATACGCAGTATTTT
d_gene: TRBD1; v_gene: TRBV6-1; abundance: few; j_gene: TRBJ1-1; CDR3aa: CASSRGTDTTGAFF; CDR3nt: TGTGCCAGCAGCCGCGGGACAGACACCACCGGAGCTTTCTTT
d_gene: NA; v_gene: TRBV7-2; abundance: NA; j_gene: TRBJ2-5; CDR3aa: CASSLEPQETQYF; CDR3nt: TGTGCCAGCAGCTTAGAACCTCAAGAGACCCAGTACTTC
d_gene: NA; v_gene: TRBV23-1; abundance: NA; j_gene: TRBJ2-3; CDR3aa: CASSPRGGSDTQYF; CDR3nt: TGCGCCAGCAGTCCAAGGGGGGGATCGGATACGCAGTATTTT
d_gene: NA; v_gene: TRBV10-3; abundance: NA; j_gene: TRBJ1-2; CDR3aa: CAISAPGNYGYTF; CDR3nt: TGTGCCATCAGTGCCCCAGGGAACTATGGCTACACCTTC
d_gene: NA; v_gene: TRBV12-3/TRBV12-4; abundance: NA; j_gene: TRBJ1-1; CDR3aa: CASSLASLNTEAFF; CDR3nt: TGTGCCAGCAGTTTAGCCAGCTTGAACACTGAAGCTTTCTTT
d_gene: TRBD1; v_gene: TRBV20-1; abundance: NA; j_gene: TRBJ2-4; CDR3aa: CSANDRGAAKNIQYF; CDR3nt: TGCAGTGCAAATGACAGGGGAGCAGCCAAAAACATTCAGTACTTC
d_gene: TRBD2; v_gene: TRBV20-1; abundance: NA; j_gene: TRBJ2-3; CDR3aa: CSAPGTSGGTDTQYF; CDR3nt: TGCAGTGCCCCAGGGACTAGCGGGGGCACAGATACGCAGTATTTT
d_gene: NA; v_gene: TRBV7-9; abundance: few; j_gene: TRBJ1-6; CDR3aa: CASSYRDTEPLHF; CDR3nt: TGTGCCAGCAGCTACCGGGACACAGAACCCCTCCACTTT
d_gene: NA; v_gene: TRBV6-1; abundance: few; j_gene: TRBJ1-1; CDR3aa: CASAWNENTEAFF; CDR3nt: TGTGCCAGCGCCTGGAACGAAAACACTGAAGCTTTCTTT
d_gene: NA; v_gene: TRBV20-1; abundance: once; j_gene: TRBJ1-5; CDR3aa: CSAGTAYRQPQHF; CDR3nt: TGCAGTGCAGGAACAGCGTATCGTCAGCCCCAGCATTTT
d_gene: TRBD1; v_gene: TRBV10-1; abundance: NA; j_gene: TRBJ1-1; CDR3aa: CASSPGTGNTEAFF; CDR3nt: TGCGCCAGCAGCCCCGGGACAGGGAACACTGAAGCTTTCTTT
d_gene: TRBD2; v_gene: TRBV7-2; abundance: NA; j_gene: TRBJ2-2; CDR3aa: CASLPGGANTGELFF; CDR3nt: TGTGCCAGTTTACCGGGAGGAGCGAACACCGGGGAGCTGTTTTTT
d_gene: NA; v_gene: TRBV19; abundance: few; j_gene: TRBJ1-5; CDR3aa: CASSIVWGGKPGQPQHF; CDR3nt: TGTGCCAGTAGTATAGTATGGGGTGGAAAACCAGGACAGCCCCAGCATTTT
d_gene: TRBD1; v_gene: TRBV20-1; abundance: few; j_gene: TRBJ1-3; CDR3aa: CSAGDRASGNTIYF; CDR3nt: TGCAGTGCTGGGGACAGAGCCTCTGGAAACACCATATATTTT
d_gene: NA; v_gene: TRBV7-3; abundance: few; j_gene: TRBJ2-5; CDR3aa: CASSQGRQETQYF; CDR3nt: TGTGCCAGCAGCCAAGGGCGGCAAGAGACCCAGTACTTC
d_gene: NA; v_gene: TRBV6-5; abundance: NA; j_gene: TRBJ2-1; CDR3aa: CASSYSVNEQFF; CDR3nt: TGTGCCAGCAGTTACTCAGTCAATGAGCAGTTCTTC
d_gene: NA; v_gene: TRBV27; abundance: few; j_gene: TRBJ1-1; CDR3aa: CASRLSVRGTEAFF; CDR3nt: TGTGCCAGCAGACTGTCAGTGCGTGGGACTGAAGCTTTCTTT
d_gene: NA; v_gene: TRBV29-1; abundance: few; j_gene: TRBJ1-2; CDR3aa: CSVEVVAAWNTF; CDR3nt: TGCAGCGTTGAAGTGGTCGCAGCCTGGAACACCTTC
d_gene: NA; v_gene: TRBV9; abundance: NA; j_gene: TRBJ2-3; CDR3aa: CASSVREGSSTDTQYF; CDR3nt: TGTGCCAGCAGCGTACGTGAGGGTTCTAGCACAGATACGCAGTATTTT
d_gene: NA; v_gene: TRBV5-1; abundance: once; j_gene: TRBJ2-6; CDR3aa: CASSLGRVSGANVLTF; CDR3nt: TGCGCCAGCAGCTTGGGAAGGGTCTCTGGGGCCAACGTCCTGACTTTC